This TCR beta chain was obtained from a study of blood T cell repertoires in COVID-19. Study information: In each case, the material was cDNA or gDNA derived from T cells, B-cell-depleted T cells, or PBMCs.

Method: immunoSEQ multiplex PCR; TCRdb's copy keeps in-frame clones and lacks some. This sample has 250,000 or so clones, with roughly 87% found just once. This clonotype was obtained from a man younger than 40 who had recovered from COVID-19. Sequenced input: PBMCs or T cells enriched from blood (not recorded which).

The CDR3 here is CASSIAGRGGTEPQHF. CDR3 DNA: TGTGCCAGTAGTATCGCCGGGCGGGGGGGCACGGAGCCCCAGCATTTT. V gene TRBV19 combines with J gene TRBJ1-5; perhaps TRBD1 as D (6 bases). The V end was cut by 3 bases, the J end by 8 bases, with 20 bases between. Germline V gene sequence: CDR1 LNHDA, CDR2 SQIVND (reference sequence). This CDR3 contains 16 residues.